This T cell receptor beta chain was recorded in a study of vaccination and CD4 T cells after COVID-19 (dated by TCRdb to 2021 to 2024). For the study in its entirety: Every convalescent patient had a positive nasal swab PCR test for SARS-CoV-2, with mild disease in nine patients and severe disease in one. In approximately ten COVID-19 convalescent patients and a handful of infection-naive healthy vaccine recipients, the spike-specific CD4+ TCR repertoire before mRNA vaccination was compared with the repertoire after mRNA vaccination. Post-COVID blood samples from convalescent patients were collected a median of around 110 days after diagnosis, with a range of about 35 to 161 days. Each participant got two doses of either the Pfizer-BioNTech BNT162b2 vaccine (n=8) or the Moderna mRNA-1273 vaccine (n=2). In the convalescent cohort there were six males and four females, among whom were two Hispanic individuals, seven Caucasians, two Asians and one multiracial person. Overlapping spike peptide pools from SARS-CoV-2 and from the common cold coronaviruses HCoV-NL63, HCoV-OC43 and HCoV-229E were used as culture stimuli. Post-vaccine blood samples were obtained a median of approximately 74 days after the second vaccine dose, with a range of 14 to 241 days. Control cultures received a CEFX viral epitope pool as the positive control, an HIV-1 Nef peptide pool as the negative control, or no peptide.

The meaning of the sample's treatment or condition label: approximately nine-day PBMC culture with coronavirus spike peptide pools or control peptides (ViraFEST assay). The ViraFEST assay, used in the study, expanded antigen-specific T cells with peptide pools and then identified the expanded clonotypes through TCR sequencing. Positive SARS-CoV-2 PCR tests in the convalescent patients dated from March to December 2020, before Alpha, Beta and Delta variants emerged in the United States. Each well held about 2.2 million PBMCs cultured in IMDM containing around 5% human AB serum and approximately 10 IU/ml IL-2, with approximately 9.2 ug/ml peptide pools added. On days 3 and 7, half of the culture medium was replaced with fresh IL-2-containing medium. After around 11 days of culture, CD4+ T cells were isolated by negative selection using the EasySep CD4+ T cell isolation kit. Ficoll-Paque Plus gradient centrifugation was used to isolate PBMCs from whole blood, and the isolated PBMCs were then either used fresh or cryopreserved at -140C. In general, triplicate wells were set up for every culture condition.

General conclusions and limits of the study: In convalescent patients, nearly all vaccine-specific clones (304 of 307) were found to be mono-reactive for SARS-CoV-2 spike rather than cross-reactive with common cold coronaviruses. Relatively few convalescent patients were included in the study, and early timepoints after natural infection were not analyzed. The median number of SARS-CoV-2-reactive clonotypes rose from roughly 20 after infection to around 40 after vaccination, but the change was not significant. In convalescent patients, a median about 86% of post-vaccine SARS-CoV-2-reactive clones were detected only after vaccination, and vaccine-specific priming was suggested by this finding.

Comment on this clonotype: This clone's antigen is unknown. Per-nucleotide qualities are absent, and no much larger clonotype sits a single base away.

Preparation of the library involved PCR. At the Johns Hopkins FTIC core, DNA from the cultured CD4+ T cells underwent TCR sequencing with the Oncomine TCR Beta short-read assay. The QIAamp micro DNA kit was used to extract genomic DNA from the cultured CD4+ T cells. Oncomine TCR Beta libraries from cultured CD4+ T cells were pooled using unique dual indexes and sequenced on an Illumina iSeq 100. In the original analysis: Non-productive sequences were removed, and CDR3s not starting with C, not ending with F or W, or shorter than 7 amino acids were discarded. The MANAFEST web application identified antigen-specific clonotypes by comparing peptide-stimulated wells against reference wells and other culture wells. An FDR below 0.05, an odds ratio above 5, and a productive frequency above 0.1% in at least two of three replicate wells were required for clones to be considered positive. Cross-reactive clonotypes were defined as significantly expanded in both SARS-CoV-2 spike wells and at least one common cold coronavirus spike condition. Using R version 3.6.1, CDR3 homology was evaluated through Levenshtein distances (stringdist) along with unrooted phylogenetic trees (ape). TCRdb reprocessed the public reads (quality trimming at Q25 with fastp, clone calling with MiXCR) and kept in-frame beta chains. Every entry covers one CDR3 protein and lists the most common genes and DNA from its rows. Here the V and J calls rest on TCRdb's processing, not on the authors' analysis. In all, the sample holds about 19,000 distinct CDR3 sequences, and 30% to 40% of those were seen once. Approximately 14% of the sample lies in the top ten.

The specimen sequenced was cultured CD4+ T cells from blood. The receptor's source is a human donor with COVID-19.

The CDR3 sequence is CASSFANSPLHF. The bases are TGTGCCAGCAGCTTCGCTAATTCACCCCTCCACTTT. The receptor chain draws on TRBV11-3 and TRBJ1-6; the D gene is not confidently resolved. The CDR1 and CDR2 encoded by the germline V gene are SGHNT and YENEEA. V drops 3 bases and J drops 6 bases, leaving 3 bases in between. The CDR3 sequence holds 12 residues, the cysteine and phenylalanine included. The only DNA kept is the CDR3, 36 bases in frame from the first base.